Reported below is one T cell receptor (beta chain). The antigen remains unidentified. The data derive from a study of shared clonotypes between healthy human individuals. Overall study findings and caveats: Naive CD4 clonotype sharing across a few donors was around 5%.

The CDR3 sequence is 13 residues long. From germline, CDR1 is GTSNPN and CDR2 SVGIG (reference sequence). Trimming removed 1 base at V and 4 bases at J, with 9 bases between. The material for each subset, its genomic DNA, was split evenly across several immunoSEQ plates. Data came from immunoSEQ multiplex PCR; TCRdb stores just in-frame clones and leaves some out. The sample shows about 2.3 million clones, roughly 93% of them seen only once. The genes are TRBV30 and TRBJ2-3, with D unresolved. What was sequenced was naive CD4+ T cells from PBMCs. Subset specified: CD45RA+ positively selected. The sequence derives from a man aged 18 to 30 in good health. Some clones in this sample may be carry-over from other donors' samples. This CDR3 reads CAWSGVASDTQYF. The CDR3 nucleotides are TGTGCCTGGAGTGGGGTAGCCTCAGATACGCAGTATTTT.